This TCR beta chain was captured in a study of T cells in Graves' hyperthyroidism and ophthalmopathy (dated by TCRdb to between 2018 and 2020). General notes on the study: Peripheral blood was collected at initial diagnosis, before any treatment. The approximately 90 discovery patients were divided at random into training and test sets in a 7:3 ratio. A discovery cohort of about a hundred patients, roughly 43 with Graves' ophthalmopathy and 55 to 65 with stable Graves' hyperthyroidism, was used to find distinguishing TCR V-J signatures. In roughly six Graves' hyperthyroidism patients, the study also compared T-cell repertoires from thyroid tissue with T-cell repertoires from blood. The paper describes TCR Vbeta CDR3 sequencing of 130 to 150 peripheral blood samples, made up of roughly 45 ophthalmopathy patients, 70 to 75 hyperthyroidism patients and 17 progressor patients. After sampling, hyperthyroidism patients received methimazole starting at 30 mg daily, and ophthalmopathy patients received high-dose intravenous methylprednisolone. Prospective prediction of ophthalmopathy was tested in an independent validation cohort consisting of about 19 hyperthyroidism patients and some 16 patients who later progressed to ophthalmopathy.

Trimming removed 0 bases from V and 7 bases from J, leaving 19 bases between the germline ends. CDR1 DFQATT and CDR2 SNEGSKA were looked up in the germline V gene (reference sequence). Including the terminal cysteine and phenylalanine, the CDR3 comprises 15 residues. The kept DNA is CDR3 alone, 45 bases in frame from the first base. This clonotype was seen more than once but under ten times. Its recognized antigen is unknown. Nothing much larger sits one base from this clone, and base qualities are not available. The investigation overall reported the following: Ophthalmopathy was separated from stable hyperthyroidism by a 13 V-J signature model, with roughly 88% sensitivity and roughly 84% specificity obtained in cross-validation and 80%/75% obtained in testing. Blood samples also contained most of the expanded thyroid clonotypes (frequency above 0.001), which suggests that blood repertoires may reflect thyroid immune responses. During validation, the model predicted progression to ophthalmopathy a median of approximately 6.5 months ahead of onset, with roughly 65% sensitivity and around 72% specificity. No statistical method was used to set the sample size in advance, and investigators knew the group allocation.

The TCR beta CDR3 regions were amplified from RNA transcripts. The first round of RT-PCR for the TCR CDR3 was performed with the HTBI primer set and the Qiagen OneStep RT-PCR kit. Libraries were constructed in a second round of multiplex PCR, after which size selection and purification were performed. The libraries were sequenced on an Illumina HiSeq2000 using paired-end 100 bp reads. The authors' analysis ran thus. SOAPnuke was used to process the raw data, removing reads that contained adapters or uncalled bases, had a mean Phred below 15, or lacked an exact match to the constant primer or identifier. High-quality paired reads were merged with COPE v1.2.5, and unique nucleotide sequences were defined as clonotypes. Clonotypes were aligned to IMGT TRBV, TRBD and TRBJ reference segments using MiTCR v1.1. The analysis was restricted to V-J combinations with a frequency above 0.0001, which together covered about 99% of the repertoires. A TCS score was defined as the ratio of F50 (clonal expansion) to E x V (chaos), with BLOSUM62-based TCRdist applied between CDR3 peptides within each V-J. Welch's t-statistics and random forest reduced around 520 V-J features to around 14, which were used in a naive Bayes classifier (R e1071). The similarity between thyroid and blood repertoires was quantified using the Morisita-Horn index. TCRdb reprocessing: public reads trimmed at Q25 with fastp, clones called with MiXCR, in-frame beta chains kept. Identical CDR3 protein sequences are pooled into one entry, listed with their most common genes and DNA. TCRdb's processing, not the authors', yielded these V and J calls. This sample is represented by roughly 560,000 distinct CDR3 sequences; about 15% of them were singletons. 4.3% of the sample is in the top ten clones.

Ophthalmopathy patients had moderately to severely active disease, Clinical Activity Score of at least 3, NOSPECS grade of at least 4, and duration under 3 months. The study excluded patients with uncontrolled infections, other autoimmune diseases, pregnancy or lactation. Clinical symptoms, serum thyroxine and TRAb, thyroid ultrasound, and orbital computed tomography formed the basis for the diagnoses. PBMCs were separated from about 10 ml of fresh peripheral blood using Ficoll-Paque density gradient centrifugation. Total RNA was extracted using Trizol reagent, and RNA quality was assessed on an Agilent 2100 Bioanalyzer.

This chain is built from TRBV20-1 and TRBJ2-7, with the identity of the D gene unclear. The TCR was taken from a woman between 40 and 55 years old with Graves' ophthalmopathy. Sequenced: blood. The CDR3 region has the sequence CSARDRSSLLEEQYF. The DNA sequence is TGCAGTGCTAGAGATCGAAGTAGTCTCTTGGAAGAGCAGTACTTC.